This is a list of T cell receptor beta chains from one sample in a study of T cell repertoires in cytomegalovirus infection. TCRdb called the reads again in MiXCR, with one record for every CDR3 protein. The table lists 480,000 or so distinct CDR3 sequences, approximately 10% of them singletons. Specimen: PBMCs. The receptors come from a human donor in good health (CMV status not recorded). Some clones in this sample may be carry-over from other donors' samples. The CDR3 runs from the conserved cysteine through the conserved F or W. A D gene is named only where the DNA matches it firmly. Clone size appears in some rows only: once, few, many, or a class for an expanded clone.

J gene,clone size,CDR3 length,D gene,V gene,CDR3 DNA,CDR3 protein
TRBJ2-2,many,17,-,TRBV7-8,TGTGCCAGCAGCTTAATTCAGAACGAAGATTTAACCGGGGAGCTGTTTTTT,CASSLIQNEDLTGELFF
TRBJ2-7,few,11,-,TRBV5-4,TGTGCCACCGGGGCGATGAACGAGCAGTACTTC,CATGAMNEQYF
TRBJ2-3,many,13,-,TRBV20-1,TGCAGTGCTACCCCGGGGGGCACAGATACGCAGTATTTT,CSATPGGTDTQYF
TRBJ1-5,-,17,-,TRBV4-2,TGTGCCAGCAGCCAAGAAGGGTCAACAGGATACAATCAGCCCCAGCATTTT,CASSQEGSTGYNQPQHF
TRBJ1-6,many,12,-,TRBV20-1,TGCAGTGCTAGAGTTGCGGGATCACCCCTCCACTTT,CSARVAGSPLHF
TRBJ2-3,many,14,-,TRBV11-2,TGTGCCAGCAGCCCCGGGAATTCGAAAGATACGCAGTATTTT,CASSPGNSKDTQYF
TRBJ2-4,many,14,TRBD2,TRBV10-3,TGTGCCATCAAATCCGGAGCGGGAGAAGACATTCAGTACTTC,CAIKSGAGEDIQYF
TRBJ2-1,few,15,-,TRBV7-3,TGTGCCAGCAGCCTTTCGACGTCTGCCTACAATGAGCAGTTCTTC,CASSLSTSAYNEQFF
TRBJ1-5,many,20,-,TRBV7-2,TGTGCCAGCAGCTTACCTTCCTTCAGGGACTCGTCCTATAGCAATCAGCCCCAGCATTTT,CASSLPSFRDSSYSNQPQHF
TRBJ2-2,many,16,-,TRBV10-3,TGTGCCATCAGTGAGGGACAGGAGGGGGACACCGGGGAGCTGTTTTTT,CAISEGQEGDTGELFF
TRBJ1-4,-,15,-,TRBV7-9,TGTGCCAGCAGCCCAACCGGGGGCGCAGGTGAAAAACTGTTTTTT,CASSPTGGAGEKLFF
TRBJ2-4,once,13,-,TRBV20-1,TGCAGTGCTAGATCGGCAGCCCTCGGCATTCAGTACTTC,CSARSAALGIQYF
TRBJ2-6,-,17,-,TRBV5-6,TGTGCCAGCACCCTACTTGCCCGGGACCCTGGGGCCAACGTCCTGACTTTC,CASTLLARDPGANVLTF
TRBJ1-1,-,15,-,TRBV27,TGTGCCAGCAGTCTCCAGGCTTTAAGGAACACTGAAGCTTTCTTT,CASSLQALRNTEAFF
TRBJ2-1,many,16,TRBD2,TRBV11-3,TGTGCCAGCAGCCTAGCGGGAGGGCCTTTGCACAATGAGCAGTTCTTC,CASSLAGGPLHNEQFF
TRBJ1-6,many,19,TRBD1,TRBV11-2,TGTGCCAGCAGCCAAGTGGGGCCGACAGGGGCGCGGGCTAATTCACCCCTCCACTTT,CASSQVGPTGARANSPLHF
TRBJ1-5,-,15,-,TRBV6-6,TGTGCCAGCAGTTACGGGGCCGAGGGGAAGCAGCCCCAGCATTTT,CASSYGAEGKQPQHF
TRBJ1-6,many,16,TRBD1,TRBV19,TGTGCCAGTAGTACCGACAGGGGCAACTATAATTCACCCCTCCACTTT,CASSTDRGNYNSPLHF
TRBJ2-2,-,10,-,TRBV20-1,TGCAGTGCCAGACCCGGGGAGCTGTTTTTT,CSARPGELFF
TRBJ1-2,few,13,-,TRBV6-5,TGTGCCAGCAGTTCCAGGGAAGGATTAAGCTACACCTTC,CASSSREGLSYTF
TRBJ1-2,-,16,TRBD1,TRBV29-1,TGCAGCGTTGGGGGTAGGACAGGGGAGATTAACTATGGCTACACCTTC,CSVGGRTGEINYGYTF
TRBJ1-1,few,16,-,TRBV18,TGTGCCAGCTCACCGAGCCTCAGGGAGGGGTACACTGAAGCTTTCTTT,CASSPSLREGYTEAFF
TRBJ1-2,many,13,-,TRBV12-5,TGTGCTAGTGGTGGACATTTGTCGGGAGGCTACACCTTC,CASGGHLSGGYTF
TRBJ1-3,many,19,-,TRBV7-6,TGTGCCAGCAGCTTAGCGCACAGAAGCCTTTCTTGGCCTGGAAACACCATATATTTT,CASSLAHRSLSWPGNTIYF
TRBJ1-2,many,14,TRBD1,TRBV5-1,TGCGCCAGCAGCTTGGCCAGGGGGCAGGATGGCTACACCTTC,CASSLARGQDGYTF
TRBJ2-7,many,12,-,TRBV12-3/TRBV12-4,TGTGCCAGCAGCCAGAACCCCTACGAGCAGTACTTC,CASSQNPYEQYF